This T cell receptor (beta chain) was recovered during a study of T cells expressing NK-cell markers. Production of TCR beta cDNA relied on 5'RACE template switching with UMIs. TCRdb reprocessed the 5' RACE reads and reports one entry per CDR3 protein, with no DNA. The ten most abundant clones cover approximately 17% of a sample with about 180,000 distinct CDR3 sequences. With respect to this clonotype: Its antigen is not known.

The CDR3 spans 14 residues. In germline, CDR1 is SGHRS, CDR2 YFSETQ. Study-level results: Whether expanded NKG2C+ T cell clones were HCMV-specific remained unclear. The study found these clonotypes also leading the CD3+CD56-NKG2C+ fraction in a few donors. The contribution of dominant NKG2C+ clonotypes to CD8+ T cells in five to seven donors was about 1.0-8%.

Material for sequencing was blood T cells: a sorted CD56 or NKG2C T cell subset, CD4+ or CD8+ T cells, or bulk PBMC T cells (not recorded which). The V and J genes are TRBV5-1 and TRBJ2-5; TCRdb's D gene call, TRBD1, goes unchecked for lack of DNA. This TCR was recovered from a woman between 18 and 75 years old in good health. The CDR3 loop reads CASSPDSLGETQYF. The complete variable domain, with remaining parts taken from reference TRBV5-1 and TRBJ2-5, reads KAGVTQTPRYLIKTRGQQVTLSCSPISGHRSVSWYQQTPGQGLQFLFEYFSETQRNKGNFPGRFSGRQFSNSRSEMNVSTLELGDSALYLCASSPDSLGETQYFGPGTRLLVL.